The source of this T cell receptor (beta chain) is a study of OX40 agonist ivuxolimab in advanced cancers. Deletions cut 5 bases from V and 8 bases from J, with 16 bases between. This CDR3 is 13 amino acids long. CDR1 MNHNY and CDR2 SVGAGI come from the germline V gene (reference sequence). Here immunoSEQ multiplex PCR was the method, and the copy in TCRdb shows in-frame clones only, minus some. Counted here are tens of thousands of clones, 90% occurring once; the ten biggest clones make up about 1.8%. This clonotype was obtained from an adult with an advanced solid tumor such as melanoma, head and neck, liver or kidney cancer. J is TRBJ2-7 and V is TRBV6-6, with TRBD2 as a possible D gene (7 bases). The sample in question was CD4+ or CD8+ T cells sorted from blood, obtained in a trial of the OX40 agonist ivuxolimab. CDR3 nucleotide sequence: TGTGCCAGCAGTCTCCTGGGAGGGGGAAAGCAGTACTTC. It is translated as CASSLLGGGKQYF.